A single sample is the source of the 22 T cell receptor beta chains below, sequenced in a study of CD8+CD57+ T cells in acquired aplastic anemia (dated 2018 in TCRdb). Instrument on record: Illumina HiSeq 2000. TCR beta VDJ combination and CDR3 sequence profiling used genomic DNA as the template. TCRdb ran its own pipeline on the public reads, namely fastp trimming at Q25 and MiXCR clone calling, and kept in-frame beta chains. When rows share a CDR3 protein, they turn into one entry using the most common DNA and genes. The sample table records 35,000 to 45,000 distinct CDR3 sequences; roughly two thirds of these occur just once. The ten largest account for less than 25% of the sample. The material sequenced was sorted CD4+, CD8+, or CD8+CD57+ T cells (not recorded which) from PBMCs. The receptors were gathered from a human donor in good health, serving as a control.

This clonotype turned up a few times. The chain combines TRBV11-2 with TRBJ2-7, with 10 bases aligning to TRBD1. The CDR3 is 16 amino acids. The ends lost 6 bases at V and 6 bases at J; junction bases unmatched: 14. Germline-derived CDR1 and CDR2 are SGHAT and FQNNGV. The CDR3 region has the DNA TGTGCCAGCAGTTACCAACCGGGACAGGGGCGAGGCGAGCAGTACTTC. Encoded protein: CASSYQPGQGRGEQYF.

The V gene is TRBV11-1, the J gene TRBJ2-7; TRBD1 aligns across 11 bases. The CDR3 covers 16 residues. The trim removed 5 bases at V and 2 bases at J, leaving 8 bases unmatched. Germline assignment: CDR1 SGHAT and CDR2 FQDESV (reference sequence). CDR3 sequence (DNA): TGTGCCAGCAGCCGAACCGGGACAGGGGGAACCTACGAGCAGTACTTC. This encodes CASSRTGTGGTYEQYF.

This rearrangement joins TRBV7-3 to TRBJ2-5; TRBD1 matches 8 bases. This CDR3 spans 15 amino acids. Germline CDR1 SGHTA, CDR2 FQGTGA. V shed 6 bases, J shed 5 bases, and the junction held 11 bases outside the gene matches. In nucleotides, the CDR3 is TGTGCCAGCAGGTCCAGGGGGCGGGCGGAGGAGACCCAGTACTTC. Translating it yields CASRSRGRAEETQYF. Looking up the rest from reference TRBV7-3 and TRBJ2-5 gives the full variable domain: GAGVSQTPSNKVTEKGKYVELRCDPISGHTALYWYRQSLGQGPEFLIYFQGTGAADDSGLPNDRFFAVRPEGSVSTLKIQRTERGDSAVYLCASRSRGRAEETQYFGPGTRLLVL.

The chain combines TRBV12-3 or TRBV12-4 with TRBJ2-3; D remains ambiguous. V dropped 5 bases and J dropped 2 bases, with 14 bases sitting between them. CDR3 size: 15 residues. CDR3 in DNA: TGTGCCAGCAGTCTCCGTTCTGGGGTCACAGATACGCAGTATTTT. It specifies CASSLRSGVTDTQYF.

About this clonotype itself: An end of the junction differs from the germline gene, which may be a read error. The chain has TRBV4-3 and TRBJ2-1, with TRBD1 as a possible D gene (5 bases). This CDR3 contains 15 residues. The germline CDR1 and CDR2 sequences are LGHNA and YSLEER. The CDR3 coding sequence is TGCGCCGGCAGCCAGCAGGGATACTCCTACAATGAGCAGTTCTTC. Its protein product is CAGSQQGYSYNEQFF.

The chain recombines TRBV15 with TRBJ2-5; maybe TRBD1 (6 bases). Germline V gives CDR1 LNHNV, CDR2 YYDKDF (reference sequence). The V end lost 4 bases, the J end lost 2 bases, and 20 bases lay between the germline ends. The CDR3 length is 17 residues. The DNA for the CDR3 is TGTGCCACCAGCACATTAACCCGGGACACGAGACAAGAGACCCAGTACTTC. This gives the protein CATSTLTRDTRQETQYF.

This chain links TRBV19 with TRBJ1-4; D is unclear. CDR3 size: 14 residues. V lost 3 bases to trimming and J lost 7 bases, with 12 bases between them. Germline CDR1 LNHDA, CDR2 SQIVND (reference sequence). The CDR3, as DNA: TGTGCCAGTAGTATTTCGAAACGGGGTGAAAAACTGTTTTTT. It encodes CASSISKRGEKLFF.

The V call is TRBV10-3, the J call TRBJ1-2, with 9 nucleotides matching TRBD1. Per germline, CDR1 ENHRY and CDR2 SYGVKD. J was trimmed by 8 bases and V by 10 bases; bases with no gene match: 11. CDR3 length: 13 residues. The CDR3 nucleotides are TGTGCCACCCCGTCCCGGGACAGGGAAGGCTACACCTTC. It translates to CATPSRDREGYTF.

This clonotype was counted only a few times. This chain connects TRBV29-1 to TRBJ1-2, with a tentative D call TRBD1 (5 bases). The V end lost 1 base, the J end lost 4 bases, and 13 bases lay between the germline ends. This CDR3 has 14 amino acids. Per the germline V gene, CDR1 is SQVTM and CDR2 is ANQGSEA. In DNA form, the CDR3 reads TGCAGCGTTGAAGGGCGGGACCGAGTCTATGGCTACACCTTC. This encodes CSVEGRDRVYGYTF.

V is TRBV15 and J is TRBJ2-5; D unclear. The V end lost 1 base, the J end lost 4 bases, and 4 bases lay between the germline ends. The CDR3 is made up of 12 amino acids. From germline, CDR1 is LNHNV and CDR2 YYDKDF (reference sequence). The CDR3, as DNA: TGTGCCACCAGCAGAGGTAGAGAGACCCAGTACTTC. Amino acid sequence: CATSRGRETQYF.

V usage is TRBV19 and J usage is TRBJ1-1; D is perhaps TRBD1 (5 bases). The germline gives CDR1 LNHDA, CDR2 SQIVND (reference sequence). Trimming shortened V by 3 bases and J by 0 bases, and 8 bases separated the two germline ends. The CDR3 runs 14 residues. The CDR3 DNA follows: TGTGCCAGTAGTATGGAAGGGGTGAACACTGAAGCTTTCTTT. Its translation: CASSMEGVNTEAFF.

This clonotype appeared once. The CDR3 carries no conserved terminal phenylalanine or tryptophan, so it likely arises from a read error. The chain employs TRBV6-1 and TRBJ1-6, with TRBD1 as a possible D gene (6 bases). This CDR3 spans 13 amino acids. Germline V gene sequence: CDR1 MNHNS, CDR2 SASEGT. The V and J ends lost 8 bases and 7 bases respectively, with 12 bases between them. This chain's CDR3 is CASLQGSNSPLHL. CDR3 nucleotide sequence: TGTGCCAGCCTACAGGGATCCAATTCACCCCTCCACCTC.

CDR3 sequence (DNA): TGTGCCAGCAGCCCCGGGAGAAGCTCCTACAATGAGCAGTTCTTC. Residues: CASSPGRSSYNEQFF. V and J are TRBV11-1 and TRBJ2-1; D possibly corresponds to TRBD2 (6 bases). Germline V lookup: CDR1 SGHAT, CDR2 FQDESV (reference sequence). Between the trimmed V and J ends, which lost 5 bases and 0 bases, there was a span of 11 bases. CDR3 length: 15 residues.

CDR3 protein: CASSLGLSSYNEQFF. The CDR3 bases are TGTGCCAGCAGCTTGGGACTAAGCTCCTACAATGAGCAGTTCTTC. The chain has TRBV13 and TRBJ2-1, with 7 bases that match TRBD2. CDR3 length: 15 residues. The junction had 2 bases not matched to a gene; V was cut back by 3 bases and J by 0 bases. Germline CDR1 PRHDT, CDR2 FYEKMQ (reference sequence).

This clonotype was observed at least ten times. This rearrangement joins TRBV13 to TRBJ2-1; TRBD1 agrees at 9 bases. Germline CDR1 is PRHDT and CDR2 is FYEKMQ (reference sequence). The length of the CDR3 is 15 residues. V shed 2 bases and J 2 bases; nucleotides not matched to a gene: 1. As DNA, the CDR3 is TGTGCCAGCAGCTTAAGACAGGGGGCCTACAATGAGCAGTTCTTC. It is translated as CASSLRQGAYNEQFF.

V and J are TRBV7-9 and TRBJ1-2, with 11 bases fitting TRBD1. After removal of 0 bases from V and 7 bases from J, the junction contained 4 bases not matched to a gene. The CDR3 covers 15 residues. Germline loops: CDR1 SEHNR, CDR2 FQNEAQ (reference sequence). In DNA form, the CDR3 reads TGTGCCAGCAGCTTAGCGGGCGGGACAGGGGGTGGCTACACCTTC. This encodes CASSLAGGTGGGYTF.

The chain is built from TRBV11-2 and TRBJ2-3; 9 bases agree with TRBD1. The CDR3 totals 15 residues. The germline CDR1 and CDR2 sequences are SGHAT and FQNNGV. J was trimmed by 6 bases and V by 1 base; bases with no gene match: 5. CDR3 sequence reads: CASSLVGTGPDTQYF. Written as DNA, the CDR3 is TGTGCCAGCAGCTTAGTGGGGACAGGGCCTGATACGCAGTATTTT.

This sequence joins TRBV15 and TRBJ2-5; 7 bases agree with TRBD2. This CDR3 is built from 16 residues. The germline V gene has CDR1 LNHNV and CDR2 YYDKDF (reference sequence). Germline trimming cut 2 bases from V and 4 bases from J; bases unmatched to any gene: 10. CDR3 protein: CATSRTVSGLPETQYF. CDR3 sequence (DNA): TGTGCCACCAGCAGAACAGTTAGCGGGCTTCCAGAGACCCAGTACTTC.

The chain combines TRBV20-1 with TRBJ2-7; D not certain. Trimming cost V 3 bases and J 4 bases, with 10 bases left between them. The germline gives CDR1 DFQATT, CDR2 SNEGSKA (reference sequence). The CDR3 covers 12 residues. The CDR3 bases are TGCAGTGCTAGGAAGCAGGAGTACGAGCAGTACTTC. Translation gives CSARKQEYEQYF.

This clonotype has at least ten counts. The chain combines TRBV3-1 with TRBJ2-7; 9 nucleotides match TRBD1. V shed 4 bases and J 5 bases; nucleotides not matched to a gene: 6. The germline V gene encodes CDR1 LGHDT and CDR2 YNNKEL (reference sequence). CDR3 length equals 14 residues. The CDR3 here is CASSPRQGVDEQYF. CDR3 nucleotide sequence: TGTGCCAGCAGCCCCCGACAGGGGGTCGACGAGCAGTACTTC.

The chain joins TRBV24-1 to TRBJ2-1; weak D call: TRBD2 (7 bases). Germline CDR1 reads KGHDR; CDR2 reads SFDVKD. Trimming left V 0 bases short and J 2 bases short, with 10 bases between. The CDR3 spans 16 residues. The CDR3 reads CATSDLRGGAYNEQFF. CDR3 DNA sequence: TGTGCCACCAGTGATTTGAGAGGGGGGGCCTACAATGAGCAGTTCTTC.

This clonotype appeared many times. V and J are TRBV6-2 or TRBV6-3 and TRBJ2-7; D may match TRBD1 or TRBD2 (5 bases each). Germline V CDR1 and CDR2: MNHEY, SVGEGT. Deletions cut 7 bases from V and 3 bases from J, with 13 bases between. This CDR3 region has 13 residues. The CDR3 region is CASNPGLVYEQYF. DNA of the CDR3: TGTGCCAGCAACCCGGGGCTAGTCTACGAGCAGTACTTC.